This TCR beta chain comes out of a study of T cells in Graves' hyperthyroidism and ophthalmopathy. The table lists this clonotype with many counts. Amplification of TCR beta CDR3 regions was performed using RNA transcripts as template. A set of HTBI primers served as the primers for a first-round RT-PCR of the TCR CDR3. From the multiplex PCR reads, TCRdb called clonotypes with MiXCR, one entry per CDR3 protein. The repertoire includes about 200,000 distinct CDR3 sequences, roughly 17% of them detected once, and roughly 50% sits in the top ten. V was clipped by 5 bases and J by 5 bases, with 9 bases between them. Germline V CDR1 and CDR2: SGHTA, FQGNSA. The CDR3 is made up of 12 amino acids.

This sequence was found in a woman aged 50 to 60 with Graves' hyperthyroidism. The specimen was blood. The rearrangement uses TRBV7-2 and TRBJ2-5; TRBD2 is a possible D gene (5 bases). DNA for the CDR3: TGTGCCAGCAGCACGGGGAAGGAGACCCAGTACTTC. Its protein is CASSTGKETQYF.